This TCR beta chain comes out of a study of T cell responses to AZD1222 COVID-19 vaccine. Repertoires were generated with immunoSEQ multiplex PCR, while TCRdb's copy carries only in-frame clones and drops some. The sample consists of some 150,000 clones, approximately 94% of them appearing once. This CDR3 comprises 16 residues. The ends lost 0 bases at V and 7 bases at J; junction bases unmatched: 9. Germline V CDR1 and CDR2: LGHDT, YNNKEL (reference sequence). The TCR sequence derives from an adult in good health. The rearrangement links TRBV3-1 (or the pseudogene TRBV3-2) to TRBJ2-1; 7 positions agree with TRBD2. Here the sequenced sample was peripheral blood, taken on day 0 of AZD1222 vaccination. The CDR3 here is CASSQDLAGVGNEQFF. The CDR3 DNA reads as TGTGCCAGCAGCCAAGATCTCGCGGGGGTGGGAAATGAGCAGTTCTTC.